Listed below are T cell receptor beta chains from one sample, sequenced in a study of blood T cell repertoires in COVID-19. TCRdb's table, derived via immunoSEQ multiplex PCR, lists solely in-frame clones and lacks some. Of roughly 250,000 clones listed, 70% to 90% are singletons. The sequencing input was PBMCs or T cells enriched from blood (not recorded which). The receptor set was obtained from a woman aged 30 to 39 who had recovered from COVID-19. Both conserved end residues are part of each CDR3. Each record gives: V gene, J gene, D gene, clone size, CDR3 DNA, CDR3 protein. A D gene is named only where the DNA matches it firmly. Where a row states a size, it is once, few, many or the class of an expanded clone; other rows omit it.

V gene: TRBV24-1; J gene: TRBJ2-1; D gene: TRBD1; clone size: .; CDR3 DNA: TGTGCCACCAGTGATCGGATTACAGGGGCTGGTGAGCAGTTCTTC; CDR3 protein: CATSDRITGAGEQFF
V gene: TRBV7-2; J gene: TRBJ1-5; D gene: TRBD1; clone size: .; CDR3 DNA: TGTGCCAGCAGCCAACGGCCCTCTAGTCGACAGGGGAATCAGCCCCAGCATTTT; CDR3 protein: CASSQRPSSRQGNQPQHF
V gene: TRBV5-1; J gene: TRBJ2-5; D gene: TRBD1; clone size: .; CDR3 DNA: TGCGCCAGCAGCTTCGGGACAGTCCAAGAGACCCAGTACTTC; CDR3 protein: CASSFGTVQETQYF
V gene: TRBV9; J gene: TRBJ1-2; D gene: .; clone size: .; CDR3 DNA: TGTGCCAGCAGCGTAGGGTCTCTGAACCCACCAGGGAGAACGGGACTCTATGGCTACACCTTC; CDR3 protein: CASSVGSLNPPGRTGLYGYTF
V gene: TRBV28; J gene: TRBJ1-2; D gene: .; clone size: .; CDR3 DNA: TGTGCCAGCAGTTTATCAAGAGGGTATGGCTACACCTTC; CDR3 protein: CASSLSRGYGYTF
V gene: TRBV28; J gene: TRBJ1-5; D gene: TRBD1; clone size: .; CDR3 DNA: TGTGCCAGCAGTTTGGGACAGGGTCAGGACCAGCCCCAGCATTTT; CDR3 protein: CASSLGQGQDQPQHF
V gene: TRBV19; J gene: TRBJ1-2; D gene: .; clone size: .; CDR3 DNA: TGTGCCAGTAGTCTATGGACAGCTGGCTACACCTTC; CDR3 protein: CASSLWTAGYTF
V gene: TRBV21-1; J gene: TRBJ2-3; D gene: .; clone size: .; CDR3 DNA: TGTGCCAGCAGCATCCGGACTAGCGCAGATACGCAGTATTTT; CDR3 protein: CASSIRTSADTQYF
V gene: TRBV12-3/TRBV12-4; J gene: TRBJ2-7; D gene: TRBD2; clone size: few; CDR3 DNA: TGTGCCAGCACTAGCGGGGGCTCCTACGAGCAGTACTTC; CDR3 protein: CASTSGGSYEQYF
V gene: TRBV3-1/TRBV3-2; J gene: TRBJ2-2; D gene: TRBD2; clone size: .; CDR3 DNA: TGTGCCAGCCTTAAGCGGGGAGCTACCGGGGAGCTGTTTTTT; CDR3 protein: CASLKRGATGELFF
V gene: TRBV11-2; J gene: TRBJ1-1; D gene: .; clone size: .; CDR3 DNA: TGTGCCAGCAGCTTAGAATTGGGGAGGAACACTGAAGCTTTCTTT; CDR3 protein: CASSLELGRNTEAFF
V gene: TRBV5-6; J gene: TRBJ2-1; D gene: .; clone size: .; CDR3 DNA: TGTGCCAGCACGGGGTTAAGGGAGCAGTTCTTC; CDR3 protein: CASTGLREQFF
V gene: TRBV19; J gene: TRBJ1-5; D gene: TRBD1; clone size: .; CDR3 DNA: TGTGCCAGTAACAGGGGGGAGGGTAATCAGCCCCAGCATTTT; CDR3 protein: CASNRGEGNQPQHF